This T cell receptor (beta chain) was recovered during a study of blood T cell repertoires in COVID-19. Study context: The samples span acute and convalescent COVID-19 from the United States, Italy and Spain. T cells, B-cell-depleted T cells, or PBMCs provided the cDNA or gDNA that served as material.

Per the authors' pipeline: The authors estimated nucleated cell counts from reference gene primer amplification. The protocol was immunoSEQ multiplex PCR, while the TCRdb copy is restricted to in-frame clones and leaves out a portion. V, J and clone size are those of that table, while D and trimming were read from the DNA. The sample carries some 94,000 clones, about 71% recorded once. The V gene's germline CDR1 is SEHNR and CDR2 FQNEAQ (reference sequence). The CDR3 covers 14 residues. Trimming took off 3 bases at V and 8 bases at J, with 11 bases between the two ends. V and J are TRBV7-9 and TRBJ1-6, with D uncertain. Sequenced material: peripheral blood. The TCR originated in a woman aged 60-75 years in a cohort sampled during active or convalescent COVID-19. The CDR3 loop is CASSFRRVDSPLHF. CDR3 in DNA: TGTGCCAGCAGCTTTAGGCGGGTGGATTCACCCCTCCACTTT.